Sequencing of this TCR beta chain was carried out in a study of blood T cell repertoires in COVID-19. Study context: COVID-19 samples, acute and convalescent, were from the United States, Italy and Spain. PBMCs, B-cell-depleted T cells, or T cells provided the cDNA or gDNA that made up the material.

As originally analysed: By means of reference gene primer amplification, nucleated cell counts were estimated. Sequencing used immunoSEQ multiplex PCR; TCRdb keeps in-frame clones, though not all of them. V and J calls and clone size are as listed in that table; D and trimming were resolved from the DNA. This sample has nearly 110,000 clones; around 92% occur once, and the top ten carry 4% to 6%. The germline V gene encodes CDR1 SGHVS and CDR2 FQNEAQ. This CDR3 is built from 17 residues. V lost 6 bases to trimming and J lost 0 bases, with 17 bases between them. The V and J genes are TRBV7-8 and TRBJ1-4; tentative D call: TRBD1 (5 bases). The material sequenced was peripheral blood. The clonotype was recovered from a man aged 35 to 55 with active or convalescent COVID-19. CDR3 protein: CASRPGRGFATNEKLFF. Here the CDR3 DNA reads TGTGCCAGCAGACCAGGGAGGGGCTTTGCAACTAATGAAAAACTGTTTTTT.